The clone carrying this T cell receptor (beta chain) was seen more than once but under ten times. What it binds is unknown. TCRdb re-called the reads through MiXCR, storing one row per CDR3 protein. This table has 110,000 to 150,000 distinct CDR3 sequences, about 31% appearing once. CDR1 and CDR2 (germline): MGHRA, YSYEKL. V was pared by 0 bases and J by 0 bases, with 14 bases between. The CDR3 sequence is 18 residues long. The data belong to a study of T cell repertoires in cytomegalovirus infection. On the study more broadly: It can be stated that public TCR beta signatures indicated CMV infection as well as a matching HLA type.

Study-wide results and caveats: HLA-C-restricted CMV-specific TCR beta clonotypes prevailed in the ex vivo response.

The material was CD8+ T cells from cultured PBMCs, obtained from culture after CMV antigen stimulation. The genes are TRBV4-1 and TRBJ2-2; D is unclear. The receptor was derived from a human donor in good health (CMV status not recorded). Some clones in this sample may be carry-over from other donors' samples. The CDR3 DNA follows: TGCGCCAGCAGCCAAGATGGTCCAGCTACATCGAACACCGGGGAGCTGTTTTTT. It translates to CASSQDGPATSNTGELFF.